This paragraph reports one T cell receptor beta chain. The CDR3 sequence is 14 residues long. The germline V gene encodes CDR1 SNHLY and CDR2 FYNNEI. Deletions cut 8 bases from V and 7 bases from J, with 18 bases between. The data are from a study of blood T cell repertoires in COVID-19. TCRdb's copy holds only in-frame clones and misses some; the assay was immunoSEQ multiplex PCR. The sample includes about 260,000 clones, around nine tenths of them seen just once. This chain joins TRBV2 and TRBJ2-1, with D perhaps matching TRBD1 (5 bases). The specimen sequenced was peripheral blood. The sequence came from a woman in her 70s with COVID-19, enrolled during active disease. The CDR3 here is CASLRQGGANEQFF. CDR3 coding DNA: TGTGCCAGCCTACGCCAGGGTGGGGCAAATGAGCAGTTCTTC.